These 28 T cell receptor beta chains came from one sample sequenced in a study of blood T cell repertoires in COVID-19. The protocol was immunoSEQ multiplex PCR, while the TCRdb copy is restricted to in-frame clones and leaves out a portion. Here the sample spans some 150,000 clones, 70% to 90% being singletons. Material for sequencing was peripheral blood. These receptors all stem from an elderly woman with acute or convalescent COVID-19.

The V and J genes are TRBV5-1 and TRBJ2-5; a weak D match, TRBD2 (6 bases). The CDR3 length is 14 residues. Germline V gene sequence: CDR1 SGHRS, CDR2 YFSETQ. Trimming took off 0 bases at V and 5 bases at J, with 11 bases between the two ends. The DNA of the CDR3 is TGCGCCAGCAGCTTGGGTCTAGCGAGGGAGACCCAGTACTTC. It translates to CASSLGLARETQYF.

The genes are TRBV7-8 and TRBJ1-2, with D tentatively TRBD1 (6 bases). The CDR3 length is 13 residues. CDR1 SGHVS and CDR2 FQNEAQ come from the germline V gene. V lost 5 bases and J 4 bases, leaving 11 bases between the germline ends. Written as DNA, the CDR3 is TGTGCCAGCAGCCGGGGACACCTCTATGGCTACACCTTC. It is translated as CASSRGHLYGYTF.

This chain joins TRBV19 and TRBJ1-5, with 9 bases fitting TRBD1. Unmatched junction bases numbered 9, after V lost 10 bases and J lost 2 bases. This CDR3 contains 15 residues. Germline V gene data show CDR1 as LNHDA and CDR2 as SQIVND (reference sequence). The CDR3 DNA follows: TGTGCCACCCGGACAGGGGCGGCGCGCAATCAGCCCCAGCATTTT. Residues: CATRTGAARNQPQHF.

This chain joins TRBV30 and TRBJ1-1; a possible D gene is TRBD1 (6 bases). The CDR3 loop spans 15 amino acids. Trimming left V 2 bases short and J 1 base short, with 14 bases between. The germline V gene encodes CDR1 GTSNPN and CDR2 SVGIG (reference sequence). Here the CDR3 reads CAWSNKYRANTEAFF. In DNA, the CDR3 is TGTGCCTGGAGTAATAAGTACAGGGCGAACACTGAAGCTTTCTTT.

The V gene is TRBV4-2, the J gene TRBJ1-1, with a possible D match to TRBD1 (5 bases). The CDR3 is made up of 16 amino acids. Germline CDR1 is LGHNA and CDR2 is YNFKEQ. V dropped 0 bases and J dropped 4 bases, with 15 bases sitting between them. The CDR3 protein is CASSQDQRRGGTEAFF. CDR3 coding DNA: TGTGCCAGCAGCCAAGATCAGAGGAGGGGTGGCACTGAAGCTTTCTTT.

The chain has TRBV27 and TRBJ1-2; a possible D gene is TRBD1 (5 bases). CDR1 and CDR2 (germline): MNHEY, SMNVEV (reference sequence). With 3 bases removed from V and 4 bases from J, the gap between germline ends came to 18 bases. CDR3 size: 16 residues. This CDR3 reads CASSFGAAPNAYGYTF. The CDR3 nucleotides are TGTGCCAGCAGTTTTGGGGCAGCACCCAATGCCTATGGCTACACCTTC.

The chain is built from TRBV5-1 and TRBJ1-2; 7 nucleotides agree with TRBD1. CDR3 length: 14 amino acids. After removal of 3 bases from V and 6 bases from J, the junction contained 8 bases not matched to a gene. The V gene's germline CDR1 is SGHRS and CDR2 YFSETQ. CDR3 region: CASSSGTASDGYTF. As DNA, the CDR3 is TGCGCCAGCAGCTCTGGGACAGCTTCAGATGGCTACACCTTC. Full variable domain (remainder filled in from reference TRBV5-1 and TRBJ1-2): KAGVTQTPRYLIKTRGQQVTLSCSPISGHRSVSWYQQTPGQGLQFLFEYFSETQRNKGNFPGRFSGRQFSNSRSEMNVSTLELGDSALYLCASSSGTASDGYTFGSGTRLTVV.

The chain has TRBV4-1 and TRBJ1-2; TRBD1 might be the D (6 bases). CDR1 MGHRA and CDR2 YSYEKL come from the germline V gene. The CDR3 extends over 17 amino acids. The germline V and J ends were trimmed by 1 base and 4 bases, with 19 bases remaining between them. The CDR3 DNA follows: TGCGCCAGCAGCCAAGCAACAGGGAGCAGGATGGGCTATGGCTACACCTTC. This codes for CASSQATGSRMGYGYTF.

In its sample, this clone was seen once. The chain is built from TRBV18 and TRBJ2-7; TRBD1 is a possible D gene (5 bases). The CDR3 length is 15 residues. The germline V and J ends were trimmed by 3 bases and 7 bases, with 19 bases remaining between them. Germline values: CDR1 KGHSH, CDR2 LQKENI. CDR3 sequence: CASSPLRGSLGEQYF. The CDR3 DNA reads TGTGCCAGCTCACCTCTTAGGGGTAGTCTGGGGGAGCAGTACTTC.

The chain couples TRBV18 to TRBJ1-1; D is perhaps TRBD1 (6 bases). The germline V gene has CDR1 KGHSH and CDR2 LQKENI. V shed 5 bases and J shed 4 bases, with 14 bases lying between them. The CDR3 runs 14 residues. This CDR3 is CASSTQGLGTEAFF. As DNA, the CDR3 is TGTGCCAGCTCAACACAGGGACTGGGCACTGAAGCTTTCTTT.

This chain links TRBV18 with TRBJ1-1, with 7 bases identical to TRBD1. V lost 4 bases to trimming and J lost 0 bases; unmatched junction nucleotides: 2. The CDR3 length is 14 residues. Germline V gene lookup returns CDR1 KGHSH and CDR2 LQKENI. This chain's CDR3 is CASSLGQLNTEAFF. CDR3 DNA sequence: TGTGCCAGCTCACTGGGACAGCTGAACACTGAAGCTTTCTTT. The entire variable domain, with the rest obtained from reference TRBV18 and TRBJ1-1, is as follows: NAGVMQNPRHLVRRRGQEARLRCSPMKGHSHVYWYRQLPEEGLKFMVYLQKENIIDESGMPKERFSAEFPKEGPSILRIQQVVRGDSAAYFCASSLGQLNTEAFFGQGTRLTVV.

The V call is TRBV18, the J call TRBJ1-1, with D possibly matching TRBD1 (5 bases). Germline values: CDR1 KGHSH, CDR2 LQKENI. Trimming pared 4 bases from V and 1 base from J, leaving 13 bases between. CDR3 length: 15 residues. CDR3 protein: CASSRIQGPNTEAFF. CDR3 DNA sequence: TGTGCCAGCTCACGCATCCAGGGCCCGAACACTGAAGCTTTCTTT.

V and J are TRBV6-5 and TRBJ1-2; D is unclear. CDR3 length equals 14 residues. Between the trimmed V and J ends, which lost 6 bases and 8 bases, there was a span of 19 bases. Germline V gene data show CDR1 as MNHEY and CDR2 as SVGAGI. The CDR3 spells CASSGLSRTGGYTF. In DNA, the CDR3 is TGTGCCAGCAGCGGCCTATCTCGGACTGGCGGCTACACCTTC.

This rearrangement joins TRBV19 to TRBJ1-1; 12 nucleotides match TRBD1. The germline CDR1 and CDR2 sequences are LNHDA and SQIVND (reference sequence). V lost 4 bases and J lost 8; bases outside the gene matches: 8. The CDR3 extends over 15 amino acids. In DNA, the CDR3 is TGTGCCAGTAGTACCCTCGGGACAGGGGGCGAAGAAGCTTTCTTT. Protein product: CASSTLGTGGEEAFF. The full variable domain, rest sourced from reference TRBV19 and TRBJ1-1, is DGGITQSPKYLFRKEGQNVTLSCEQNLNHDAMYWYRQDPGQGLRLIYYSQIVNDFQKGDIAEGYSVSREKKESFPLTVTSAQKNPTAFYLCASSTLGTGGEEAFFGQGTRLTVV.

The chain carries TRBV27 and TRBJ2-3; 13 bases fit TRBD2. Per the germline V gene, CDR1 is MNHEY and CDR2 is SMNVEV (reference sequence). J lost 3 bases, V lost 8 bases, and 2 bases had no gene match. The CDR3 totals 14 residues. CDR3 nucleotide sequence: TGTGCCAGCTGGACTAGCGGGGGTACAGATACGCAGTATTTT. Its translation: CASWTSGGTDTQYF.

The V gene is TRBV5-1, the J gene TRBJ2-7; TRBD1 matches at 7 bases. The J segment lost 3 bases and the V segment lost 8 bases, leaving 14 bases of the junction unmatched. The CDR3 is 15 residues long. Per the germline V gene, CDR1 is SGHRS and CDR2 is YFSETQ. The CDR3 DNA reads as TGCGCCAGTCGGCCGGTAGGGGGCGAATTCTACGAGCAGTACTTC. Its protein product is CASRPVGGEFYEQYF.

This clone was counted a single time. The V and J genes are TRBV2 and TRBJ1-2; D not certain. The CDR3 consists of 12 residues. Trimming shortened V by 6 bases and J by 4 bases, and 9 bases separated the two germline ends. Germline-derived CDR1 and CDR2 are SNHLY and FYNNEI. The CDR3: CASRGGSYGYTF. DNA for the CDR3: TGTGCCAGCAGGGGCGGGTCCTATGGCTACACCTTC.

The rearrangement joins TRBV5-1 to TRBJ2-7; D might be TRBD2 (5 bases). The germline V gene encodes CDR1 SGHRS and CDR2 YFSETQ. Trimming shortened V by 2 bases and J by 2 bases, and 14 bases separated the two germline ends. The CDR3 loop spans 15 amino acids. The CDR3 sequence is CASSFVLASPYEQYF. CDR3 in DNA: TGCGCCAGCAGCTTTGTGCTAGCTTCTCCCTACGAGCAGTACTTC. Looking up the rest from reference TRBV5-1 and TRBJ2-7 gives the full variable domain: KAGVTQTPRYLIKTRGQQVTLSCSPISGHRSVSWYQQTPGQGLQFLFEYFSETQRNKGNFPGRFSGRQFSNSRSEMNVSTLELGDSALYLCASSFVLASPYEQYFGPGTRLTVT.

This chain joins TRBV10-2 and TRBJ2-3; 13 nucleotides match TRBD2. This CDR3 has 15 amino acids. Germline lookup yields CDR1 WSHSY and CDR2 SAAADI. V gave up 6 bases and J gave up 4 bases; unmatched junction bases: 4. The CDR3 reads CASRRLAGGADTQYF. CDR3 in DNA: TGCGCCAGCAGGAGACTAGCGGGGGGAGCAGATACGCAGTATTTT.

The chain has TRBV19 and TRBJ1-2; 7 bases map to TRBD1. CDR1 and CDR2 (germline): LNHDA, SQIVND (reference sequence). The J segment lost 8 bases and the V segment lost 6 bases, leaving 18 bases of the junction unmatched. The CDR3 length is 16 residues. CDR3 amino acids: CASRIFPGQSFEGYTF. CDR3 DNA sequence: TGTGCCAGTAGAATATTCCCGGGACAGTCCTTTGAGGGCTACACCTTC.

The chain combines TRBV19 with TRBJ2-2, with D possibly matching TRBD1 (5 bases). There are 15 residues in the CDR3. CDR1 and CDR2 (germline): LNHDA, SQIVND (reference sequence). The germline V and J ends were trimmed by 5 bases and 0 bases, with 10 bases remaining between them. CDR3 in DNA: TGTGCCAGTAGTCCCGGACAACCGAACACCGGGGAGCTGTTTTTT. This translates into CASSPGQPNTGELFF.

The CDR3 DNA follows: TGTGCCAGCAGCCTTTCCGTTGGGGCCGCCCGGGAGCAGTACTTC. Translation gives CASSLSVGAAREQYF. The chain has TRBV9 and TRBJ2-7, with D perhaps TRBD1 (5 bases). Germline CDR1 SGDLS, CDR2 YYNGEE. The CDR3 is 15 residues long. Trimming took off 4 bases at V and 7 bases at J, with 21 bases between the two ends.

The chain joins TRBV12-5 to TRBJ1-5, with TRBD1 matching 7 bases. The length of the CDR3 is 17 residues. Germline loops: CDR1 LGHNT, CDR2 FRNRAP. Trimming took 4 bases from V and 4 from J; bases not matched to a gene: 13. Written as DNA, the CDR3 is TGTGCTAGTGGTTCCTCAACAGGGGTTTTAGGGAATCAGCCCCAGCATTTT. This gives the protein CASGSSTGVLGNQPQHF.

This clone was recorded only once. The genes are TRBV4-1 and TRBJ1-2, with 7 nucleotides matching TRBD1. After removal of 4 bases from V and 2 bases from J, the junction contained 10 bases not matched to a gene. This CDR3 is 16 amino acids long. CDR1 is MGHRA, CDR2 YSYEKL, per germline. The CDR3: CASSPRTGSINYGYTF. CDR3 bases: TGCGCCAGCAGCCCCCGGACAGGTTCAATAAACTATGGCTACACCTTC.

The V and J genes are TRBV4-1 and TRBJ2-7; TRBD1 is a possible D gene (6 bases). The CDR3 covers 17 residues. Germline V gives CDR1 MGHRA, CDR2 YSYEKL. Trimming stripped 0 bases from V and 0 bases from J, with 15 bases between. The CDR3, as DNA: TGCGCCAGCAGCCAAGATACCGGGACACCCGCCTCCTACGAGCAGTACTTC. This gives the protein CASSQDTGTPASYEQYF.

The chain couples TRBV5-1 to TRBJ2-5; perhaps TRBD1 as D (5 bases). The CDR3 consists of 15 residues. The V gene's germline CDR1 is SGHRS and CDR2 YFSETQ. Trimming stripped 5 bases from V and 2 bases from J, with 16 bases between. DNA of the CDR3: TGCGCCAGCAGTTCCGGGTACAGGCTACAAGAGACCCAGTACTTC. Its translation is CASSSGYRLQETQYF.

This chain connects TRBV7-3 to TRBJ2-2; a weak D match, TRBD1 (6 bases). This CDR3 is built from 16 residues. Germline V gene lookup returns CDR1 SGHTA and CDR2 FQGTGA. The V and J ends lost 2 bases and 0 bases respectively, with 10 bases between them. CDR3 DNA: TGTGCCAGCAGCTTACAGGGGACCGCGAACACCGGGGAGCTGTTTTTT. Protein: CASSLQGTANTGELFF.

The chain joins TRBV6-2 or TRBV6-3 to TRBJ2-1; D possibly corresponds to TRBD2 (5 bases). Deletions cut 2 bases from V and 9 bases from J, with 8 bases between. Germline CDR1 reads MNHEY; CDR2 reads SVGEGT. The CDR3 runs 12 residues. CDR3 nucleotide sequence: TGTGCCAGCAGTTACCCCGAGGGTGAGCAGTTCTTC. Amino acids: CASSYPEGEQFF.